This T cell receptor (beta chain) was sequenced in a study of T cell changes during pregnancy in multiple sclerosis (dated by TCRdb to about 2019). About the study as a whole: The study looked at changes in the T cell repertoire across pregnancy in women with multiple sclerosis.

Its CDR3 holds 15 amino acids, cysteine through phenylalanine. The sequence is cut down to CDR3 DNA, 45 bases in frame from base 1. CDR1 MNHNY and CDR2 SVGAGI were looked up in the germline V gene (reference sequence). Here V drops 8 bases and J drops 6 bases, and the junction holds 11 bases not matched to any gene. Libraries were built with the immunoSEQ multiplex PCR assay. Drawn from immuneACCESS, this table holds only the in-frame rearrangements with V and J called that TCRdb kept. Clones are partly lost; checked studies trace under half to an unresolved V gene and leave the rest unexplained. The sample has around 75,000 clones on record, 94% of them singletons. 0.12% to 0.15% of the sample goes to the ten largest clones. About this clone itself: The antigen this receptor binds is unknown. The input lacks base qualities; no much larger clone sits a single base away.

The material was CD4+ T cells from peripheral blood mononuclear cells, obtained after pregnancy. The receptor was derived from a female donor with multiple sclerosis, enrolled in a pregnancy study. The chain was built from TRBV6-6 and TRBJ2-1; 9 of the junction bases match TRBD2. The CDR3 amino acid sequence is: CASRGAGGPGNEQFF. At the DNA level, the sequence is TGTGCCAGCCGGGGGGCGGGAGGGCCCGGCAATGAGCAGTTCTTC.